These 29 T cell receptor beta chains were sequenced from one sample in a study of cytomegalovirus exposure and HLA in healthy donors. The PCR contained 60 Vbeta and 13 Jbeta primers. Sequencing was performed with immunoSEQ multiplex PCR; in TCRdb, only in-frame clones are kept and a portion is missing. This sample has under 200,000 clones, with about 85% found just once. The sample taken for sequencing was PBMCs. The receptors stem from a man between 45 and 60 years old in good health and CMV-seronegative.

This clone was counted a few times. Other DNA sequences in this sample translate to the same CDR3. The rearrangement uses TRBV4-3 and TRBJ2-7, with D possibly TRBD2 on 6 matching bases. The germline V and J ends were trimmed by 3 bases and 5 bases, with 11 bases remaining between them. The CDR3 runs to 13 residues. Germline V gives CDR1 LGHNA, CDR2 YSLEER. The CDR3 is CASSQDRGNEQYF. CDR3 nucleotides: TGCGCCAGCAGCCAGGACCGGGGGAACGAGCAGTACTTC.

This chain joins TRBV2 and TRBJ1-2; D is perhaps TRBD1 (6 bases). V was cut by 3 bases and J by 0 bases, with 11 bases left in between. Germline assignment: CDR1 SNHLY and CDR2 FYNNEI. CDR3 size: 15 residues. CDR3 DNA: TGTGCCAGCAGTGAGCAGGGGATAGCTAACTATGGCTACACCTTC. Translated, it gives CASSEQGIANYGYTF. The full variable domain, in which reference TRBV2 and TRBJ1-2 provide the parts outside the CDR3, is EPEVTQTPSHQVTQMGQEVILRCVPISNHLYFYWYRQILGQKVEFLVSFYNNEISEKSEIFDDQFSVERPDGSNFTLKIRSTKLEDSAMYFCASSEQGIANYGYTFGSGTRLTVV.

In its sample, this clone was seen once. J is TRBJ2-1 and V is TRBV11-2; the match to TRBD2 covers 13 bases. The V and J ends lost 5 bases and 1 base, in that order; junction bases with no gene match: 5. The CDR3 spans 17 residues. Germline assignment: CDR1 SGHAT and CDR2 FQNNGV. CDR3 nucleotide sequence: TGTGCCAGCAGCCGGGGGACTAGCGGGGTTTCCTACAATGAGCAGTTCTTC. Translating gives CASSRGTSGVSYNEQFF.

The CDR3 protein is CASIPTGITEAFF. The CDR3 DNA is TGTGCCAGCATCCCTACAGGGATCACTGAAGCTTTCTTT. The rearrangement joins TRBV2 to TRBJ1-1, with a possible D match to TRBD1 (6 bases). The CDR3 is 13 amino acids. Germline CDR1 and CDR2: SNHLY and FYNNEI. V lost 7 bases and J lost 4, with 13 bases in between. Complete variable domain (other parts from reference TRBV2 and TRBJ1-1): EPEVTQTPSHQVTQMGQEVILRCVPISNHLYFYWYRQILGQKVEFLVSFYNNEISEKSEIFDDQFSVERPDGSNFTLKIRSTKLEDSAMYFCASIPTGITEAFFGQGTRLTVV.

The genes are TRBV6-5 and TRBJ2-7; a possible D gene is TRBD1 (5 bases). The CDR3 is 14 amino acids. Trimming cost V 5 bases and J 3 bases, with 14 bases left between them. Germline V gene data show CDR1 as MNHEY and CDR2 as SVGAGI. The CDR3 DNA reads TGTGCCAGCAGTCTCCCGGACATTAACTACGAGCAGTACTTC. Translation: CASSLPDINYEQYF.

This clone was seen more than once but under ten times. The chain recombines TRBV9 with TRBJ1-2; D may be TRBD1 (6 bases). The CDR3 has 12 residues. Germline assignment: CDR1 SGDLS and CDR2 YYNGEE. Trimming removed 5 bases from V and 2 bases from J, with 7 bases in between. The CDR3 is CASSTGNYGYTF. CDR3 sequence (DNA): TGTGCCAGCAGTACAGGGAACTATGGCTACACCTTC.

In its sample, this clone was seen once. The chain links TRBV27 to TRBJ2-5; 9 nucleotides align to TRBD2. Germline values: CDR1 MNHEY, CDR2 SMNVEV (reference sequence). The CDR3 runs to 15 residues. Trimming cost V 5 bases and J 3 bases; bases outside gene matches: 7. In nucleotides, the CDR3 is TGTGCCAGCAGTCCTAATAGCGGGGGTGAAGAGACCCAGTACTTC. Its protein product is CASSPNSGGEETQYF.

The gene calls are TRBV27 and TRBJ1-4; no clear D gene. This CDR3 region has 15 residues. Looked up from germline, CDR1 is MNHEY and CDR2 is SMNVEV (reference sequence). Trimming shortened V by 5 bases and J by 2 bases, and 12 bases separated the two germline ends. The CDR3 DNA reads TGTGCCAGCAGTCCGACGACAAACACTAATGAAAAACTGTTTTTT. It encodes CASSPTTNTNEKLFF.

The chain combines TRBV11-2 with TRBJ1-2; D gene unclear. This CDR3 spans 14 amino acids. The germline gives CDR1 SGHAT, CDR2 FQNNGV. Trimming took off 3 bases at V and 4 bases at J, with 12 bases between the two ends. The CDR3 sequence is CASSFGVVSYGYTF. DNA of the CDR3: TGTGCCAGCAGCTTCGGGGTAGTCAGCTATGGCTACACCTTC.

The chain employs TRBV18 and TRBJ2-7; 8 bases align to TRBD1. In germline, CDR1 is KGHSH, CDR2 LQKENI. The CDR3 runs 14 residues. V lost 6 bases and J lost 7; bases outside the gene matches: 11. The CDR3 nucleotides read TGTGCCAGCTCGTCCGGGACAGGCCCCCAGGAGCAGTACTTC. It encodes CASSSGTGPQEQYF.

This chain connects TRBV5-8 to TRBJ1-1, with D unresolved. The CDR3 loop spans 13 amino acids. The V end was cut by 0 bases, the J end by 12 bases, with 15 bases between. Germline-derived CDR1 and CDR2 are SGHTS and YDEGEE. CDR3 protein: CASSLVTEVEPFF. The DNA for the CDR3 is TGTGCCAGCAGCTTGGTAACGGAGGTGGAACCTTTCTTT.

This clone was seen a single time. The rearrangement links TRBV9 to TRBJ2-7; tentatively, D is TRBD1 (6 bases). The V end lost 1 base, the J end lost 0 bases, and 14 bases lay between the germline ends. Germline assignment: CDR1 SGDLS and CDR2 YYNGEE. CDR3 length: 16 amino acids. The CDR3 bases are TGTGCCAGCAGCGTATCGGCAGGGGAAATCTCCTACGAGCAGTACTTC. This encodes CASSVSAGEISYEQYF.

The V and J genes are TRBV28 and TRBJ1-4, with D uncertain. The germline V and J ends were trimmed by 3 bases and 4 bases, with 6 bases remaining between them. The CDR3 length is 13 residues. Looked up from germline, CDR1 is MDHEN and CDR2 is SYDVKM. The CDR3 nucleotides read TGTGCCAGCAGTTTTGAGAATAATGAAAAACTGTTTTTT. Amino acids: CASSFENNEKLFF.

This chain connects TRBV5-1 to TRBJ2-5; 10 bases are shared with TRBD2. With 5 bases clipped from V and 4 bases from J, the junction kept 8 bases outside the gene matches. The CDR3 is made up of 15 amino acids. The germline V gene has CDR1 SGHRS and CDR2 YFSETQ. CDR3 in amino acids: CASRASGGGRETQYF. The CDR3 nucleotides read TGCGCCAGCAGGGCTAGCGGGGGCGGGCGAGAGACCCAGTACTTC.

The genes are TRBV19 and TRBJ2-1; 10 bases are shared with TRBD2. V lost 7 bases, J lost 5 bases, and 5 bases stayed unmatched. CDR1 is LNHDA and CDR2 is SQIVND in the germline V gene (reference sequence). The CDR3 consists of 14 residues. This CDR3 reads CASKALAGNNEQFF. The CDR3 nucleotides are TGTGCCAGTAAGGCACTAGCGGGGAACAATGAGCAGTTCTTC.

This clone was seen a handful of times. CDR3 residues: CASTQRGRGQPQHF. CDR3 sequence (DNA): TGCGCCAGCACTCAAAGGGGGCGCGGTCAGCCCCAGCATTTT. V gene TRBV10-2 combines with J gene TRBJ1-5; TRBD1 matches 7 bases. The junction had 9 bases not matched to a gene; V was cut back by 7 bases and J by 6 bases. Germline values: CDR1 WSHSY, CDR2 SAAADI. The CDR3 length is 14 residues.

The gene calls are TRBV7-2 and TRBJ1-2; perhaps TRBD1 as D (5 bases). V lost 4 bases to trimming and J lost 8 bases, with 17 bases between them. The germline CDR1 and CDR2 sequences are SGHTA and FQGNSA. This CDR3 is 14 amino acids long. The CDR3 nucleotides are TGTGCCAGCAGCTCGCGGGGCGCTGTGGGGGGCTACACCTTC. Amino acids: CASSSRGAVGGYTF.

This clone appeared a few times. The rearrangement joins TRBV28 to TRBJ1-2; perhaps TRBD1 as D (5 bases). Germline assignment: CDR1 MDHEN and CDR2 SYDVKM. Trimming removed 9 bases from V and 4 bases from J, with 9 bases in between. CDR3 size: 11 residues. The CDR3 loop reads CASHRLYGYTF. For the CDR3, the DNA is TGTGCCAGTCACAGGCTCTATGGCTACACCTTC.

In this sample, this clone turned up many times. The chain couples TRBV19 to TRBJ2-6; tentative D call: TRBD1 (7 bases). Germline-derived CDR1 and CDR2 are LNHDA and SQIVND (reference sequence). The CDR3 extends over 17 amino acids. The V and J ends lost 4 bases and 2 bases respectively, with 15 bases between them. CDR3 residues: CASSRLGGGAGANVLTF. CDR3 sequence (DNA): TGTGCCAGTAGTAGGTTAGGAGGGGGCGCTGGGGCCAACGTCCTGACTTTC.

The chain joins TRBV4-1 to TRBJ2-7; the D gene is possibly TRBD2 (6 bases). The CDR3 spans 15 residues. Germline CDR1 MGHRA, CDR2 YSYEKL. The ends were cut back, 1 base at V and 2 bases at J, with 12 bases in the middle. The CDR3 here is CASSQGGGTTYEQYF. DNA of the CDR3: TGCGCCAGCAGCCAAGGCGGCGGGACCACCTACGAGCAGTACTTC.

The chain recombines TRBV18 with TRBJ1-3, with D maybe TRBD1 (5 bases). This CDR3 has 14 amino acids. Trimming took off 6 bases at V and 1 base at J, with 10 bases between the two ends. Germline CDR1 and CDR2: KGHSH and LQKENI. The CDR3, as DNA: TGTGCCAGCTCCGGGAGGGGATCTGGAAACACCATATATTTT. Translated: CASSGRGSGNTIYF.

This clone was counted between two and nine times. The chain is built from TRBV7-9 and TRBJ1-2, with a possible D match to TRBD1 (6 bases). V lost 4 bases to trimming and J lost 3 bases, with 12 bases between them. The CDR3 is 14 amino acids. The germline CDR1 and CDR2 sequences are SEHNR and FQNEAQ (reference sequence). The CDR3 reads CASSSEQGYYGYTF. Written as DNA, the CDR3 is TGTGCCAGCAGCTCCGAACAGGGTTACTATGGCTACACCTTC.

This clone occurred a few times. The J gene is TRBJ2-7, the V gene TRBV4-3, with 9 bases that match TRBD1. CDR1 LGHNA and CDR2 YSLEER come from the germline V gene. The CDR3 runs to 14 residues. The junction had 4 bases not matched to a gene; V was cut back by 1 base and J by 6 bases. The CDR3 DNA reads as TGCGCCAGCAGCCAAGTACAGGGGGCCCGCGAGCAGTACTTC. It yields the protein CASSQVQGAREQYF.

Concerning this clone: Other nucleotide sequences from this sample produce the same CDR3. The J gene is TRBJ1-5, the V gene TRBV7-2; no clear D. This CDR3 has 13 amino acids. The germline V gene encodes CDR1 SGHTA and CDR2 FQGNSA. V lost 7 bases to trimming and J lost 2 bases, with 9 bases between them. This CDR3 is CASNPRGNQPQHF. Written as DNA, the CDR3 is TGTGCCAGCAACCCACGAGGCAATCAGCCCCAGCATTTT.

The gene calls are TRBV9 and TRBJ2-1, with D possibly being TRBD2 (7 bases). The CDR3 totals 15 residues. V lost 4 bases and J 7 bases, leaving 18 bases between the germline ends. Germline CDR1 SGDLS, CDR2 YYNGEE. CDR3 sequence (DNA): TGTGCCAGCAGCCCAAGTGGGGGGGCCAATAATGAGCAGTTCTTC. As protein: CASSPSGGANNEQFF.

The CDR3 DNA is TGTGCCAGCAGCGGGGGACAGCGGGGGGATCATGAGCAGTTCTTC. This codes for CASSGGQRGDHEQFF. This chain joins TRBV5-8 and TRBJ2-1; 9 bases match TRBD2. Germline loops: CDR1 SGHTS, CDR2 YDEGEE. The CDR3 spans 15 residues. The junction had 10 bases not matched to a gene; V was cut back by 4 bases and J by 8 bases.

The rearrangement joins TRBV7-2 to TRBJ2-5; 9 bases map to TRBD2. Per germline, CDR1 SGHTA and CDR2 FQGNSA. The CDR3 sequence is 16 residues long. Trimming took 0 bases from V and 4 from J; bases not matched to a gene: 6. The CDR3 DNA sequence: TGTGCCAGCAGCTTAGCGCTGAGCGGGGGGAGAGAGACCCAGTACTTC. Translated: CASSLALSGGRETQYF.

V usage is TRBV5-1 and J usage is TRBJ2-1, with 8 bases fitting TRBD2. The CDR3 sequence is 16 residues long. With V trimmed by 4 bases and J by 2 bases, 8 bases remained unmatched. CDR1 and CDR2 from the germline V gene are SGHRS and YFSETQ. DNA of the CDR3: TGCGCCAGCAGCCCACAACTAGCGGAGACCTACAATGAGCAGTTCTTC. Amino acid sequence: CASSPQLAETYNEQFF.

V usage is TRBV5-6 and J usage is TRBJ2-2, with TRBD2 identical over 7 bases. Per the germline V gene, CDR1 is SGHDT and CDR2 is YYEEEE. V shed 4 bases and J 5 bases; nucleotides not matched to a gene: 2. The CDR3 sequence is 13 residues long. The chain's CDR3 is CASSRTRTGELFF. CDR3 coding DNA: TGTGCCAGCAGCCGGACTAGAACCGGGGAGCTGTTTTTT.